These 3 T cell receptor beta chains came from one sample sequenced in a study of cytomegalovirus exposure and HLA in healthy donors. PCR amplification relied on 60 Vbeta primers (plus 13 Jbeta primers). The protocol was immunoSEQ multiplex PCR, while the TCRdb copy is restricted to in-frame clones and leaves out a portion. Among under 200,000 clones listed, roughly 80% were seen once. Sequencing input: PBMCs. All receptors derive from a man between 25 and 39 years old in good health and CMV-seropositive.

The J gene is TRBJ1-1, the V gene TRBV4-1; 9 positions match TRBD1. Germline V gene lookup returns CDR1 MGHRA and CDR2 YSYEKL. This CDR3 spans 15 amino acids. J lost 4 bases, V lost 1 base, and 4 bases had no gene match. The CDR3 DNA reads TGCGCCAGCAGCCAAGGGACAGGGGCGGGCACTGAAGCTTTCTTT. Translated: CASSQGTGAGTEAFF.

The V call is TRBV5-1, the J call TRBJ2-3, with 14 bases matching TRBD2. V gave up 4 bases and J gave up 4 bases; unmatched junction bases: 5. CDR3 length: 16 amino acids. Germline assignment: CDR1 SGHRS and CDR2 YFSETQ. CDR3 sequence: CASSLPTSGGADTQYF. In DNA, the CDR3 is TGCGCCAGCAGCCTCCCGACTAGCGGGGGGGCAGATACGCAGTATTTT.

This chain uses TRBV4-3 with TRBJ2-5, with 7 bases fitting TRBD1. CDR3 length: 15 residues. With 3 bases clipped from V and 2 bases from J, the junction kept 6 bases outside the gene matches. The germline V gene encodes CDR1 LGHNA and CDR2 YSLEER. The CDR3 DNA sequence: TGCGCCAGCAGCCACGATGGACAGGTACAAGAGACCCAGTACTTC. It translates to CASSHDGQVQETQYF.